This T cell receptor beta chain was recorded in a study of long-term antiretroviral therapy in people with HIV. Each specimen consisted of about 0.85-10 million cryopreserved PBMC prior to extraction of DNA. Survey level was the resolution at which the v3.0 immunoSEQ assay ran. Using immunoSEQ multiplex PCR, the repertoire was profiled, and TCRdb retains in-frame clones only, with some absent. Among tens of thousands of clones listed, more than 80% were seen once. The V and J ends lost 3 bases and 0 bases, in that order; junction bases with no gene match: 11. Germline V gene lookup returns CDR1 KGHSH and CDR2 LQKENI. CDR3 size: 17 residues.

The V and J genes are TRBV18 and TRBJ2-7, with TRBD1 identical over 7 bases. The TCR was taken from a man aged 45-65 years with HIV. Source: unsorted PBMCs, taken 3.2 years before starting antiretroviral therapy. CDR3 nucleotides: TGTGCCAGCTCACCCCTCGGGACAGTACAAAACTCCTACGAGCAGTACTTC. Its translation is CASSPLGTVQNSYEQYF. The full variable domain, in which reference TRBV18 and TRBJ2-7 provide the parts outside the CDR3, is NAGVMQNPRHLVRRRGQEARLRCSPMKGHSHVYWYRQLPEEGLKFMVYLQKENIIDESGMPKERFSAEFPKEGPSILRIQQVVRGDSAAYFCASSPLGTVQNSYEQYFGPGTRLTVT.